This T cell receptor beta chain was sequenced in a study of T cell responses to AZD1222 COVID-19 vaccine. Sequencing was performed with immunoSEQ multiplex PCR; in TCRdb, only in-frame clones are kept and a portion is missing. The data hold roughly 140,000 clones, with 75% to 90% observed a single time. The CDR3 extends over 12 amino acids. V was pared by 5 bases and J by 8 bases, with 7 bases of the junction left unmatched. The germline V gene encodes CDR1 SQVTM and CDR2 ANQGSEA. This chain connects TRBV29-1 to TRBJ1-2; 8 nucleotides agree with TRBD1. The receptor's source is an adult who received the AZD1222 COVID-19 vaccine. Sample: peripheral blood, taken 28 days after the second AZD1222 dose. The CDR3: CSVIGQGGGYTF. CDR3 coding DNA: TGCAGCGTTATTGGACAGGGTGGGGGCTACACCTTC.